This TCR beta chain was observed in a study of T cells after yellow fever vaccination (dated 2019 in TCRdb). Study-wide context: Libraries from fractions with low cell numbers were prepared with the SMART-Seq v4 Ultra Low Input RNA kit. To follow T-cell clones before and after primary and booster YFV17D yellow fever vaccination, bulk TCR alpha and beta repertoires were sequenced over time. The cohort comprised two healthy male donors, one aged 18 to 29 and one aged 30 to 40 years. Blood was drawn at multiple timepoints before and after primary and secondary immunization, with bulk PBMC replicates and cell subsets isolated. The research as a whole found: Because the study included only a couple of donors, the extent to which the findings can be generalized is limited. Computational filtering was needed because FACS-sorted repertoires could contain abundant contaminating clonotypes from the bulk population. A small share of clonotypes was detected in both CD4 and CD8 compartments, with the overlap likely arising from convergent recombination. Most clones expanded after primary vaccination were re-detected after the booster (around 96% of CD4 and roughly 87% of CD8), suggesting broad memory maintenance. Compared with the primary T-cell response, the secondary T-cell response was weaker but faster, peaking on day 5 rather than day 15.

From the cysteine through the phenylalanine, the CDR3 covers 19 amino acids. Solely the CDR3 DNA is kept, with 57 bases framed from the first base. Trimmed from V: 1 base; trimmed from J: 3 bases; junction bases lacking a gene match: 10. The sample's treatment or condition label, in plain terms: live attenuated yellow fever vaccine strain. A standard Ficoll-Paque protocol was used to isolate PBMCs from peripheral blood. Dynabeads CD4 and CD8 positive selection kits were used to isolate CD4 and CD8 T-cell fractions. RNA was extracted with TriZol from bulk PBMCs, CD4 and CD8 fractions, and dextramer-positive and dextramer-negative fractions. Note on this clonotype: Its recognized antigen is unknown. No base quality information exists; no much larger clone differs at one position.

TCR cDNA was made using 5'RACE template switching, a step that added a universal primer site and unique molecular identifiers. Priming for cDNA synthesis came from both the TCR alpha and TCR beta constant segments. Libraries were amplified in two PCR steps, with sample barcodes and sequencing adapters added in the second step. Sequencing of libraries was done on Illumina HiSeq 2500 (2x100 bp) or NovaSeq (2x150 bp). The paper's data handling went like this. Reads were demultiplexed and collapsed into UMI consensus sequences with MIGEC, and V(D)J alignment was performed with MiXCR. Vaccine-responding clonotypes were defined with edgeR using replicate PBMC samples, requiring FDR below 0.01 and a log2 fold change above 5 up to day 15. CD4 or CD8 identity was assigned to each bulk clonotype according to whether the clonotype was present at higher abundance in the sequenced CD4 repertoire or the sequenced CD8 repertoire. TCRdb took the public reads, trimmed them with fastp at Q25, ran MiXCR for clone calling and kept in-frame beta chains. One record per CDR3 amino acid sequence lists the most common genes and DNA. The V and J calls follow TCRdb's processing rather than the paper's. Within this sample are more than 95,000 distinct CDR3 sequences, with around 7.7% of them counted one time only. 2% to 3% of the sample rests with the top ten.

The TCR originated in a man aged 18 to 29 who received the YFV17D yellow fever vaccine. The chain links TRBV12-3 or TRBV12-4 with TRBJ2-6, with 9 junctional bases fitting TRBD1. Source: CD4+ T cells sorted from PBMCs, taken approximately 11 days after the first yellow fever vaccination. The CDR3 corresponds to CASSLVNNRGRRGANVLTF. DNA sequence: TGTGCCAGCAGTTTAGTGAACAACAGGGGGCGACGTGGGGCCAACGTCCTGACTTTC.